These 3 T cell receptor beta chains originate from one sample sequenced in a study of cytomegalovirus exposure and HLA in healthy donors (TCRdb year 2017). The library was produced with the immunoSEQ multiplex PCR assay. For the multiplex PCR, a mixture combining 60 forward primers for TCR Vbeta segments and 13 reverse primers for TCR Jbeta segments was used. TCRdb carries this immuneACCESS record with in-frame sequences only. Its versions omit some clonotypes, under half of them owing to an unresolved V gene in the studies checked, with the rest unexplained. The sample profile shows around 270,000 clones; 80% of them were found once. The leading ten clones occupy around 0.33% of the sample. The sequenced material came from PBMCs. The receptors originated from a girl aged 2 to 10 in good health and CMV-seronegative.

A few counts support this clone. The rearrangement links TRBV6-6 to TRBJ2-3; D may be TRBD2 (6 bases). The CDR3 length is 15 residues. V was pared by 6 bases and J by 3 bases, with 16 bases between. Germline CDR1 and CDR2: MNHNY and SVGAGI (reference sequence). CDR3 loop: CASSRGGGGTDTQYF. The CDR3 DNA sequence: TGTGCCAGCAGCCGAGGCGGCGGAGGGACAGATACGCAGTATTTT.

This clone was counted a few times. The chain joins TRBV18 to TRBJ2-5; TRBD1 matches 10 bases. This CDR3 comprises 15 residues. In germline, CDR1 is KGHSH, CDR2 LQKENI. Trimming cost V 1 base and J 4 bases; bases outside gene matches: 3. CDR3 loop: CASSPRGQGGETQYF. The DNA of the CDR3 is TGTGCCAGCTCACCACGAGGACAGGGGGGAGAGACCCAGTACTTC.

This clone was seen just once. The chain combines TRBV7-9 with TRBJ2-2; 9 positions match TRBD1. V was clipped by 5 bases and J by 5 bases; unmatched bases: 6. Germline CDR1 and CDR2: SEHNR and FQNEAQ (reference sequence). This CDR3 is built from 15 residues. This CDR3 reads CASSGGTGRTGELFF. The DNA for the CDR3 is TGTGCCAGCAGCGGAGGGACAGGGAGGACCGGGGAGCTGTTTTTT.